This T cell receptor (beta chain) comes out of a study of CD8 T cells in ankylosing spondylitis. Study-level points and caveats: Disease-linked clones were CD8+ and relatively rare in peripheral blood.

With regard to this clonotype: Its antigen is as yet unknown. This may be a read error, as it is one base from a much larger clone.

Using quantitative 5'-RACE with molecular barcodes, the authors made TCR beta libraries. Each CDR3 protein gets one entry after TCRdb re-called the 5' RACE reads with MiXCR. The table shows roughly 60,000 distinct CDR3 sequences, with under 7.5% occurring only once. Germline-derived CDR1 and CDR2 are DFQATT and SNEGSKA (reference sequence). Trimming removed 5 bases from V and 3 bases from J; junction bases left unmatched: 13. The CDR3 totals 15 residues. The genes are TRBV20-1 and TRBJ2-7; the match to TRBD2 covers 7 bases. The sequenced material came from synovial fluid, either unsorted or a sorted T cell fraction (not recorded which). The sequence was obtained from a male donor with ankylosing spondylitis. CDR3 amino acids: CSAPQFGGGIYEQYF. Written as DNA, the CDR3 is TGCAGTGCTCCGCAGTTTGGGGGAGGGATCTACGAGCAGTACTTC.